The T cell receptor (beta chain) under discussion was sequenced for a study of T cells after yellow fever vaccination. This CDR3 is 16 amino acids long. Germline loops: CDR1 SGHRS, CDR2 YFSETQ. Trimming cost V 3 bases and J 0 bases, with 12 bases left between them. A single record per CDR3 protein comes from TCRdb applying MiXCR to the 5' RACE reads. The sample gives roughly 310,000 distinct CDR3 sequences, around 4% of which show up once; around 22% is in the top ten. This clonotype was observed many times. No antigen is known for it. The study's findings and limits: A small proportion of clonotypes was detected in both the CD4 and CD8 compartments.

The material sequenced was PBMCs, taken on the day of the yellow fever booster vaccination. This sequence was found in a man between 18 and 29 years old who received the YFV17D yellow fever vaccine. V and J are TRBV5-1 and TRBJ1-4, with D possibly TRBD1 on 5 matching bases. The CDR3 reads CASSSRQSSTNEKLFF. The CDR3 DNA follows: TGCGCCAGCAGCTCACGACAGAGTTCAACTAATGAAAAACTGTTTTTT.